This T cell receptor (beta chain) appears in the sequencing data of a study of spatial heterogeneity in lung cancer (dated by TCRdb to between 2018 and 2021). About the study as a whole: Beta-chain transcripts were consistently detected in greater numbers than alpha-chain transcripts, which likely reflected higher beta-chain transcript abundance. In the raw uncorrected reads, each unique combination of TCR and UMI appeared on average more than ten times. In non-small cell lung cancer, the study made a quantitative comparison of TCR alpha and beta repertoires among multiple tumor regions, matched nontumor lung and blood. Nonsynonymous mutation counts, determined by whole-exome sequencing of tumor tissue, were related to features of the TCR repertoire. Both alpha and beta chains were TCR-sequenced in 200 to 250 tumor regions, 64 matched nontumor lung samples and more than 50 PBMC samples obtained at surgery. TCR transcript counts in tumor regions correlated strongly with a T cell transcriptional module score from matched bulk RNA-seq.

This clonotype is medium-sized (0.01 to 0.1%). No antigen is known for it. No base quality information exists; no much larger clone differs at one position. A distance of 13 bases separates the germline ends of V and J, which lose 4 bases and 3 bases respectively. The CDR3 has 15 amino acids, counting the end cysteine and phenylalanine. Only the CDR3 portion is preserved as DNA: 45 bases, with reading frame beginning at the first base. The paper as a whole reports these results and caveats: Confirming at a functional level the hypothesis that regional TCRs recognize regional mutations was considered to require additional single-cell paired TCR alpha and beta sequencing. Estimated TCR-seq coverage of tumor T cells was only around 7% for alpha chains and approximately 12% for beta chains. Counts of ubiquitous and regional expanded TCRs were found to correlate with counts of ubiquitous and regional nonsynonymous mutations, respectively. The number of expanded intratumoral alpha and beta TCRs correlated with the tumor nonsynonymous mutation count.

The receptor library was made with 5' RACE. Sequencing was performed on a NextSeq 500. In the TCR library protocol, a unique molecular identifier was attached to each TCR cDNA molecule so that PCR and sequencing errors could be corrected. The authors' pipeline ran thus. TCR identification, UMI-based error correction and CDR3 extraction were all carried out with Decombinator tools. Expanded TCRs were defined as those above a frequency of 2 per 1,000, corresponding to the top 1% of the tumor frequency distribution. Expanded tumor TCRs were classed as regional if statistically deemed absent (corrected P<0.05) from at least one tumor region, otherwise ubiquitous. Each repertoire was subsampled 100 times to 5,000 TCRs, after which Renyi diversity was computed with the R vegan package. CDR3 similarity networks were built from amino acid triplet string-kernel similarity, connecting CDR3s with pairwise similarity above 0.82. The public reads were quality trimmed at Q25 with fastp and then assembled into clones with MiXCR by TCRdb, keeping productive beta chains. Each entry is one CDR3 protein sequence, shown with its most common DNA and genes. TCRdb's processing, not the authors', yielded these V and J calls. Counted in this sample were 2,700 or so distinct CDR3 sequences; over 8% of them appeared once. Roughly 25% of the sample is held by the ten biggest clonotypes.

This specimen's time point label, interpreted: sample taken at primary tumor resection. Samples were obtained from 72 patients with early-stage, untreated non-small cell lung cancer from the lung TRACERx cohort. For TCR sequencing, whole RNA was extracted from tumor and nontumor lung tissue, or from cryopreserved PBMC samples, and no cell sorting was done. Only patients for whom sufficient RNA was available from at least two tumor regions were selected for TCR sequencing. A lung pathologist reviewed the tumor and adjacent nontumor lung specimens before the specimens were selected. The clonotype was recovered from a male donor with early-stage non-small cell lung cancer. The sequence links TRBV12-3 or TRBV12-4 to TRBJ2-1; TRBD1 is a possible D gene, resting on 5 matching bases. The sample in question was lung tumor tissue, obtained at surgery. DNA sequence: TGTGCCAGCAGTTCTCCAACAACAGGCTACAATGAGCAGTTCTTC. Its protein product is CASSSPTTGYNEQFF.